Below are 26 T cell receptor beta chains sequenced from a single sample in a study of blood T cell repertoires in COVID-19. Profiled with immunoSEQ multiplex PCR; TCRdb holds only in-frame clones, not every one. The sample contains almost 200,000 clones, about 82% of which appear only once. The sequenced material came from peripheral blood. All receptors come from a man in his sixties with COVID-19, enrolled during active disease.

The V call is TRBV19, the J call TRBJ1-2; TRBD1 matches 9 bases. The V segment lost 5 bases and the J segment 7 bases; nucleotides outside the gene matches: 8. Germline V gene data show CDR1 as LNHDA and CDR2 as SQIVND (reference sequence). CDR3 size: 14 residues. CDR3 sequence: CASSLVNRGLGYTF. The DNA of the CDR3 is TGTGCCAGTAGTCTTGTTAACAGGGGGCTTGGCTACACCTTC. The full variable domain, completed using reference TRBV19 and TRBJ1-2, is DGGITQSPKYLFRKEGQNVTLSCEQNLNHDAMYWYRQDPGQGLRLIYYSQIVNDFQKGDIAEGYSVSREKKESFPLTVTSAQKNPTAFYLCASSLVNRGLGYTFGSGTRLTVV.

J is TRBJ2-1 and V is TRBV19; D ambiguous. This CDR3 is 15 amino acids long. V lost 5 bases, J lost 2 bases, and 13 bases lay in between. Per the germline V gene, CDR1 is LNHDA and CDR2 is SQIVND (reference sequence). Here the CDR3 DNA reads TGTGCCAGTAGTTCGAACGGTCCAACCTACAATGAGCAGTTCTTC. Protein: CASSSNGPTYNEQFF.

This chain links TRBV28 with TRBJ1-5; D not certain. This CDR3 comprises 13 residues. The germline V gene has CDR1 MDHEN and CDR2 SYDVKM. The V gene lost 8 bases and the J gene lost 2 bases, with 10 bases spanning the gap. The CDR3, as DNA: TGTGCCAGCGGCCCCGCCGGCAATCAGCCCCAGCATTTT. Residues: CASGPAGNQPQHF.

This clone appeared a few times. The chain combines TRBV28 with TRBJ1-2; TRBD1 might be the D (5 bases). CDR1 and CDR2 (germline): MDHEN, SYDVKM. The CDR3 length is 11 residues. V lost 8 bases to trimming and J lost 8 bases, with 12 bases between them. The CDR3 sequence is CASDGGTGYTF. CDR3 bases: TGTGCCAGCGACGGCGGGACGGGCTACACCTTC.

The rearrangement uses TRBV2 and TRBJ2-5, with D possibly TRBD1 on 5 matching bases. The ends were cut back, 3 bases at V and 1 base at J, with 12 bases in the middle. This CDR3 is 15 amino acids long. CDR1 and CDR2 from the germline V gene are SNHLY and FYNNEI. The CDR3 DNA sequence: TGTGCCAGCAGTGAGACAAGACAGTTCCAAGAGACCCAGTACTTC. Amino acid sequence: CASSETRQFQETQYF.

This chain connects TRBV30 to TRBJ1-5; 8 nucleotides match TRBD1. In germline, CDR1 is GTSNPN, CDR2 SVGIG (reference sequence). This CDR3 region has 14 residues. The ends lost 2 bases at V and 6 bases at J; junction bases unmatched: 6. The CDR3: CAWSPDRGGQPQHF. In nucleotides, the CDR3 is TGTGCCTGGAGTCCTGACAGGGGCGGTCAGCCCCAGCATTTT.

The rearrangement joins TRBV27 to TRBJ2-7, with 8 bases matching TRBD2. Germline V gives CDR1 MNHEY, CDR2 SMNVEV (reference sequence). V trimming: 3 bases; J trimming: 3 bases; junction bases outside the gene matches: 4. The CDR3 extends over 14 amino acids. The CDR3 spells CASSLRGEVYEQYF. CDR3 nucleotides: TGTGCCAGCAGTTTGCGGGGGGAGGTCTACGAGCAGTACTTC.

The CDR3 loop reads CASSPGTITADTQYF. In DNA, the CDR3 is TGTGCCAGCTCACCAGGCACTATAACCGCAGATACGCAGTATTTT. This chain connects TRBV18 to TRBJ2-3; D remains unclear. The germline gives CDR1 KGHSH, CDR2 LQKENI. The CDR3 contains 15 residues. Trimming left V 2 bases short and J 4 bases short, with 13 bases between.

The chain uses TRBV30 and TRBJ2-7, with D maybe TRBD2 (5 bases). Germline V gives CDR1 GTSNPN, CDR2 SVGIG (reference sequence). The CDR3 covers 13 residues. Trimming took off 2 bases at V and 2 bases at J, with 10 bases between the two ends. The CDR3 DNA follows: TGTGCCTGGAGTCTCGGGGATCCCTACGAGCAGTACTTC. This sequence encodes CAWSLGDPYEQYF.

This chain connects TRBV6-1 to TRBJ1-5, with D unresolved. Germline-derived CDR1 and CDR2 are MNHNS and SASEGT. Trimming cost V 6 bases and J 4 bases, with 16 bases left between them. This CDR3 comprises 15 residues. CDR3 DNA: TGTGCCAGCAGCGCCCGAAATAGCCAGAATCAGCCCCAGCATTTT. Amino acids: CASSARNSQNQPQHF.

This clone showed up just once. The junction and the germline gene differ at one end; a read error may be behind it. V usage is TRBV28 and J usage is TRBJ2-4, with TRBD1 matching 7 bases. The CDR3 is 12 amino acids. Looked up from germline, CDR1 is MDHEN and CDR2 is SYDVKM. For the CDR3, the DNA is TGTGCCAGCACTTTACAGGGGAACATTCAGTACTTC. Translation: CASTLQGNIQYF.

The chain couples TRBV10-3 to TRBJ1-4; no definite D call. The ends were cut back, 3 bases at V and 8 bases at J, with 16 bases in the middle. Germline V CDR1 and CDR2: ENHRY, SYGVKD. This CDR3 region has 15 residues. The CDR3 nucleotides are TGTGCCATCAGTGAATCCCCGGCGGGCCGGGAAAAACTGTTTTTT. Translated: CAISESPAGREKLFF.

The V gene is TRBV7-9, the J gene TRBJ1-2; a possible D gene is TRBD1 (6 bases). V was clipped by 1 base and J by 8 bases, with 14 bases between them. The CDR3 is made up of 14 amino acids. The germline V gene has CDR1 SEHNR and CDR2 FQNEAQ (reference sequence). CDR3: CASSLGGGPRGYTF. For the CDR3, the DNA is TGTGCCAGCAGCTTAGGTGGGGGCCCGCGGGGCTACACCTTC.

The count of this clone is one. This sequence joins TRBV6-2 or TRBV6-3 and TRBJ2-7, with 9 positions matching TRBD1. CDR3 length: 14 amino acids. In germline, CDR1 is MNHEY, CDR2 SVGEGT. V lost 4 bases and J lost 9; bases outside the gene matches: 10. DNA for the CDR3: TGTGCCAGCAGTTCCCTACCGGGACAGGGTGTGCAGTACTTC. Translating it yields CASSSLPGQGVQYF.

This chain's CDR3 is CASSITALNTEAFF. The CDR3 nucleotides are TGTGCCAGTAGTATCACAGCCCTGAACACTGAAGCTTTCTTT. The rearrangement joins TRBV19 to TRBJ1-1; D remains ambiguous. V gave up 3 bases and J gave up 0 bases, with 8 bases separating them. The germline V gene has CDR1 LNHDA and CDR2 SQIVND (reference sequence). This CDR3 is 14 amino acids long. Full variable domain (rest looked up from reference TRBV19 and TRBJ1-1): DGGITQSPKYLFRKEGQNVTLSCEQNLNHDAMYWYRQDPGQGLRLIYYSQIVNDFQKGDIAEGYSVSREKKESFPLTVTSAQKNPTAFYLCASSITALNTEAFFGQGTRLTVV.

CDR3 nucleotide sequence: TGCGCCAGCAGCACCGGGACAGGGGAGAATGGCTACACCTTC. As protein: CASSTGTGENGYTF. V and J are TRBV5-1 and TRBJ1-2, with 10 nucleotides matching TRBD1. CDR3 length: 14 amino acids. V was clipped by 4 bases and J by 6 bases; unmatched bases: 6. CDR1 SGHRS and CDR2 YFSETQ come from the germline V gene.

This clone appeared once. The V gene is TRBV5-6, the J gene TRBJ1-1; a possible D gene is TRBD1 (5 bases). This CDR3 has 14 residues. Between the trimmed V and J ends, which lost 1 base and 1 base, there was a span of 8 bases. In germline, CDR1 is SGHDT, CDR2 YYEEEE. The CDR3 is CASSLNGANTEAFF. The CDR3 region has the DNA TGTGCCAGCAGCTTGAATGGGGCGAACACTGAAGCTTTCTTT.

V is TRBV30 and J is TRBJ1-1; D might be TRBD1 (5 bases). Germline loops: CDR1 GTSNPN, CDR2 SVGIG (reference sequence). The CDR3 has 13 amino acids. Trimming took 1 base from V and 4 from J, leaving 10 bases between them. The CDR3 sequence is CAWSGQLLTEAFF. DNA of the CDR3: TGTGCCTGGAGTGGACAGTTACTCACTGAAGCTTTCTTT.

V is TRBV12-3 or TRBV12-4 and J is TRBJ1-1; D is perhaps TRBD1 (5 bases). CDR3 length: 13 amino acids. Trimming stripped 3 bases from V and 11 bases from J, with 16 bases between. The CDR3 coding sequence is TGTGCCAGCAGTTTGGGCCGAACAGGCGACGCTTTCTTT. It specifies CASSLGRTGDAFF.

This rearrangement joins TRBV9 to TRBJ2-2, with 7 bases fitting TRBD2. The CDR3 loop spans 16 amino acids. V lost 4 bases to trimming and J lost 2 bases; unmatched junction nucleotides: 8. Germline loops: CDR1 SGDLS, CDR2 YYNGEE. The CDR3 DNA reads TGTGCCAGCAGCCGCTTGACTAGCCCAAACACCGGGGAGCTGTTTTTT. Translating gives CASSRLTSPNTGELFF.

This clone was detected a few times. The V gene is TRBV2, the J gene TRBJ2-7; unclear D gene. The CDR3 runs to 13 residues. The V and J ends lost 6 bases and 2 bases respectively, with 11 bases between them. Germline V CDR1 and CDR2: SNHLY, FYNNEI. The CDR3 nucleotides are TGTGCCAGCAGCCCAGGCTACACCTACGAGCAGTACTTC. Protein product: CASSPGYTYEQYF.

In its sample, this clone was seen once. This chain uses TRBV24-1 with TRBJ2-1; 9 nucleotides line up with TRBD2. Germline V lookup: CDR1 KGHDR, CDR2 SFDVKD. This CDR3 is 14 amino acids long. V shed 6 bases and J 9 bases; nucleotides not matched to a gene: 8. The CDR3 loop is CATSIAGGPAEQFF. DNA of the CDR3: TGTGCCACCAGTATCGCGGGAGGGCCAGCTGAGCAGTTCTTC.

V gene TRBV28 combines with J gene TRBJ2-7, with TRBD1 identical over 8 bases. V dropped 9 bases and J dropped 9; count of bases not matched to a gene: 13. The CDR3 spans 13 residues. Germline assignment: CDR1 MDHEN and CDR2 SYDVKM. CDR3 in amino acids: CARPTDRAAGQYF. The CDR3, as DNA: TGTGCCAGACCCACGGACAGGGCCGCGGGGCAGTACTTC.

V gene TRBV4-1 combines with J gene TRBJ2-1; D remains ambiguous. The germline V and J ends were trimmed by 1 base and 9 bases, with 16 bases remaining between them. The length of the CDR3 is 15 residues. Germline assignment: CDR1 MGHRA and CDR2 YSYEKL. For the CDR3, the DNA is TGCGCCAGCAGCCAAGGAGAAGCCCGCCCGCGTGAGCAGTTCTTC. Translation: CASSQGEARPREQFF.

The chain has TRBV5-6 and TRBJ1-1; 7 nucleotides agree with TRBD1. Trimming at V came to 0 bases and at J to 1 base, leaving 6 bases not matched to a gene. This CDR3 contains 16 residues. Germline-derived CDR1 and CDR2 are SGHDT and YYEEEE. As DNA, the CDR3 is TGTGCCAGCAGCTTGGTAGGGGGCCAAACGAACACTGAAGCTTTCTTT. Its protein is CASSLVGGQTNTEAFF.

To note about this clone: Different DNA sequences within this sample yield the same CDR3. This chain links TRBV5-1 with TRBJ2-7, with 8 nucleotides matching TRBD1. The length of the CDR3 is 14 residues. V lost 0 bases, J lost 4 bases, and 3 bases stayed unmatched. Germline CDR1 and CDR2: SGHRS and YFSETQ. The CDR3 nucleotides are TGCGCCAGCAGCTTGGGGCAGGGGGCTTACGAGCAGTACTTC. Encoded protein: CASSLGQGAYEQYF. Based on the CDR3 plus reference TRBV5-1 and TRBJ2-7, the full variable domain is KAGVTQTPRYLIKTRGQQVTLSCSPISGHRSVSWYQQTPGQGLQFLFEYFSETQRNKGNFPGRFSGRQFSNSRSEMNVSTLELGDSALYLCASSLGQGAYEQYFGPGTRLTVT.